This T cell receptor beta chain was captured by sequencing in a study of T cells after yellow fever vaccination. Study-level information: The authors prepared low-cell-number fractions using SMART-Seq v4 Ultra Low Input. General study findings and limits: A limited proportion of clonotypes was detected within both the CD4 and CD8 compartments. Post-booster samples contained most primary-vaccination clones (around 95% CD4, approximately 88% CD8).

This CDR3 region has 17 residues. V lost 4 bases to trimming and J lost 6 bases; unmatched junction nucleotides: 16. Looked up from germline, CDR1 is SGHNT and CDR2 is YYREEE (reference sequence). Template switching with 5'RACE generated the TCR cDNA and added a universal primer site and UMIs. TCRdb reprocessed the 5' RACE reads with MiXCR, giving one entry per CDR3 protein. The sample records about 550,000 distinct CDR3 sequences, 15% to 20% being singletons. A note on this clonotype: Antigen specificity is unknown.

J is TRBJ1-2 and V is TRBV5-4; 9 bases map to TRBD1. This clonotype originated in a man aged 30-40 years who received the YFV17D yellow fever vaccine. This specimen consisted of PBMCs, obtained 15 days after the yellow fever booster vaccination. CDR3 coding DNA: TGTGCCAGCAGCCTTCCACAGGGGGCCATCGGTCGGCATGGCTACACCTTC. Translation: CASSLPQGAIGRHGYTF.